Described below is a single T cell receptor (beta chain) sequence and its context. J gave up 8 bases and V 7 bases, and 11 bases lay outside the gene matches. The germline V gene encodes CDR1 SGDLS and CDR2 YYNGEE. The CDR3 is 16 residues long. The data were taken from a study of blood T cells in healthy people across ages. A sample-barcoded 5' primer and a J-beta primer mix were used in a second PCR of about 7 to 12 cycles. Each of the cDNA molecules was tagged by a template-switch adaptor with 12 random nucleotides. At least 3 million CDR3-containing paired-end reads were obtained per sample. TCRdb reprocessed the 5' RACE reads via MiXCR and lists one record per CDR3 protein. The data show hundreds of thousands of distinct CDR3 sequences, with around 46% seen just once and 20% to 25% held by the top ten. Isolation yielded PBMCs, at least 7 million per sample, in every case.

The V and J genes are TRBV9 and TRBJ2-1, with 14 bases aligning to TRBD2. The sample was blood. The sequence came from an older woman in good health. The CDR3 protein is CASGIRLAGGGDEQFF. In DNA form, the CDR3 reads TGTGCCAGCGGCATTCGACTAGCGGGGGGGGGTGATGAGCAGTTCTTC.